The 21 T cell receptor beta chains reported below all come from one sample, sequenced in a study of patients with pleural tuberculosis. TCRdb reprocessed the reads with MiXCR, giving one entry per CDR3 protein. The table includes around 50,000 distinct CDR3 sequences, approximately 7.5% detected once. These receptors came from a human donor with pleural tuberculosis.

This clonotype was found many times. The genes are TRBV20-1 and TRBJ1-1; a possible D gene is TRBD1 (5 bases). The length of the CDR3 is 15 residues. V was pared by 3 bases and J by 3 bases, with 17 bases between. Germline lookup yields CDR1 DFQATT and CDR2 SNEGSKA (reference sequence). For the CDR3, the DNA is TGCAGTGCTAGGGGCAAGTCTTGGGGGGACACTGAAGCTTTCTTT. This encodes CSARGKSWGDTEAFF.

The chain combines TRBV19 with TRBJ1-6; D remains ambiguous. Germline V gene data show CDR1 as LNHDA and CDR2 as SQIVND (reference sequence). CDR3 length: 15 amino acids. Trimming stripped 7 bases from V and 5 bases from J, with 15 bases between. This chain's CDR3 is CASKEKAADNSPLHF. CDR3 sequence (DNA): TGTGCCAGTAAGGAGAAGGCGGCGGATAATTCACCCCTCCACTTT.

This clonotype was detected ten times or more. This rearrangement joins TRBV28 to TRBJ1-2; D not resolved. Trimming cost V 2 bases and J 6 bases, with 13 bases left between them. CDR3 length: 14 amino acids. The germline gives CDR1 MDHEN, CDR2 SYDVKM. Here the CDR3 reads CASSLPRAWDGYTF. The CDR3 DNA sequence: TGTGCCAGCAGTTTACCTAGGGCCTGGGATGGCTACACCTTC.

In this sample, this clonotype turned up many times. The chain has TRBV27 and TRBJ1-5; no reliable D call. The CDR3 extends over 14 amino acids. The V end was cut by 8 bases, the J end by 0 bases, with 11 bases between. Germline V gene data show CDR1 as MNHEY and CDR2 as SMNVEV (reference sequence). CDR3 nucleotides: TGTGCCAGCCATGCAAAATATAGCAATCAGCCCCAGCATTTT. This encodes CASHAKYSNQPQHF.

This clonotype was seen a handful of times. A read error may be the cause here, since a much bigger clone is one base away. The conserved phenylalanine or tryptophan normally closing the CDR3 is absent here, so this likely arose from a read error. This chain connects TRBV11-1 to TRBJ1-6, with D perhaps matching TRBD1 (5 bases). The germline V gene has CDR1 SGHAT and CDR2 FQDESV (reference sequence). CDR3 length equals 16 residues. Between the trimmed V and J ends, which lost 5 bases and 6 bases, there was a span of 17 bases. The CDR3 DNA reads as TGTGCCAGCAGCGAGGGACTTTCGGGGGTTAATTCACCCCTCCACTTA. This encodes CASSEGLSGVNSPLHL.

This clonotype was detected many times. The genes are TRBV13 and TRBJ2-3; possible D gene TRBD1, 6 bases. The germline gives CDR1 PRHDT, CDR2 FYEKMQ (reference sequence). This CDR3 spans 14 amino acids. V lost 5 bases and J 2 bases, leaving 11 bases between the germline ends. CDR3 sequence (DNA): TGTGCCAGCAGCGCCGGACAGTACACAGATACGCAGTATTTT. Its protein product is CASSAGQYTDTQYF.

By share of the sample, this clonotype is medium-sized. The chain carries TRBV2 and TRBJ1-1; 12 nucleotides match TRBD1. This CDR3 has 15 amino acids. V lost 5 bases and J lost 5; bases outside the gene matches: 6. Per the germline V gene, CDR1 is SNHLY and CDR2 is FYNNEI. The CDR3 DNA reads TGTGCCAGCAGTAGGGGACAGGGGGCTCGGACTGAAGCTTTCTTT. This sequence encodes CASSRGQGARTEAFF.

Of note for this clonotype: With a much larger clone just one base away, this may be a read error. V is TRBV20-1 and J is TRBJ1-5, with D possibly TRBD1 on 6 matching bases. The CDR3 totals 16 residues. Germline V gives CDR1 DFQATT, CDR2 SNEGSKA (reference sequence). The DNA for the CDR3 is TGCAGTGCTGGAGATTCCGGGACACATAGCAATCAGCCCCAGCATTTT. As protein: CSAGDSGTHSNQPQHF.

This clonotype was detected many times. No conserved phenylalanine or tryptophan is present at the end of the CDR3, so a read error is the likely explanation. The genes are TRBV15 and TRBJ1-3, with D hard to call. The germline V gene encodes CDR1 LNHNV and CDR2 YYDKDF (reference sequence). This CDR3 has 14 amino acids. The V and J ends lost 5 bases and 4 bases respectively, with 12 bases between them. CDR3 in amino acids: CATSSTYVGNTIYL. In DNA form, the CDR3 reads TGTGCCACCAGCTCTACATACGTCGGAAACACCATATATCTT.

This clonotype has ten or more counts. The gene calls are TRBV20-1 and TRBJ1-1; D is unclear. Trimming cost V 3 bases and J 2 bases, with 16 bases left between them. The CDR3 consists of 15 residues. Germline V gene sequence: CDR1 DFQATT, CDR2 SNEGSKA (reference sequence). The CDR3 reads CSARRVLELNTEAFF. The CDR3 DNA sequence: TGCAGTGCTAGGCGGGTTCTTGAGTTAAACACTGAAGCTTTCTTT.

This clonotype was counted once. A much bigger clone sits one base away, suggesting this may be a read error. This sequence joins TRBV28 and TRBJ1-2; TRBD1 agrees at 9 bases. This CDR3 comprises 15 residues. CDR1 and CDR2 from the germline V gene are MDHEN and SYDVKM. The CDR3 coding sequence is TGTGCCAACAGTCCTCGAGGGACAGGGATCGATGGCTACACCTTC. It translates to CANSPRGTGIDGYTF.

The chain is built from TRBV29-1 and TRBJ2-1; TRBD2 might be the D (7 bases). V was clipped by 1 base and J by 8 bases, with 12 bases between them. This CDR3 has 13 residues. CDR1 is SQVTM, CDR2 ANQGSEA, per germline. The CDR3 sequence is CSVEVGGGDEQFF. For the CDR3, the DNA is TGCAGCGTTGAAGTAGGGGGGGGCGATGAGCAGTTCTTC.

This clonotype was detected many times. This sequence joins TRBV6-1 and TRBJ1-1; 7 nucleotides line up with TRBD1. J gave up 4 bases and V 9 bases, and 5 bases lay outside the gene matches. From germline, CDR1 is MNHNS and CDR2 SASEGT. The CDR3 length is 12 residues. CDR3 sequence: CASSTGSTEAFF. CDR3 nucleotides: TGTGCCAGTTCGACAGGGAGCACTGAAGCTTTCTTT.

This clonotype occurred many times. The chain combines TRBV11-1 with TRBJ2-3; D unclear. The germline gives CDR1 SGHAT, CDR2 FQDESV (reference sequence). V was cut by 5 bases and J by 1 base, with 4 bases left in between. The CDR3 covers 12 residues. This CDR3 reads CASSLGTDTQYF. The CDR3 DNA reads as TGTGCCAGCAGCCTCGGCACAGATACGCAGTATTTT. The full variable domain, rest sourced from reference TRBV11-1 and TRBJ2-3, is EAEVAQSPRYKITEKSQAVAFWCDPISGHATLYWYRQILGQGPELLVQFQDESVVDDSQLPKDRFSAERLKGVDSTLKIQPAELGDSAMYLCASSLGTDTQYFGPGTRLTVL.

This clonotype was counted at least ten times. This chain links TRBV11-1 with TRBJ2-1; D uncertain. Germline V gene lookup returns CDR1 SGHAT and CDR2 FQDESV (reference sequence). The CDR3 runs 17 residues. V dropped 1 base and J dropped 0 bases, with 13 bases sitting between them. CDR3 residues: CASSLGTPGSSYNEQFF. The CDR3 DNA reads TGTGCCAGCAGCTTAGGGACGCCCGGTAGCTCCTACAATGAGCAGTTCTTC.

This clonotype has just a few counts. This rearrangement joins TRBV18 to TRBJ1-1; D is perhaps TRBD1 (6 bases). V lost 0 bases to trimming and J lost 6 bases, with 23 bases between them. CDR1 is KGHSH and CDR2 is LQKENI in the germline V gene. The CDR3 has 18 amino acids. CDR3 protein: CASSPPNGRTVQQAEAFF. The CDR3 nucleotides are TGTGCCAGCTCACCACCGAATGGTAGGACAGTTCAGCAGGCTGAAGCTTTCTTT.

This clonotype showed up many times. For the CDR3, the DNA is TGTGCCAGCAGCAGTAGGGATACGCAGTATTTT. As protein: CASSSRDTQYF. The J gene is TRBJ2-3, the V gene TRBV28; D remains ambiguous. This CDR3 comprises 11 residues. In germline, CDR1 is MDHEN, CDR2 SYDVKM. V was clipped by 6 bases and J by 6 bases, with 7 bases between them.

This clonotype has a count of ten or more. The chain joins TRBV11-1 to TRBJ1-3, with D tentatively TRBD1 (5 bases). The CDR3 runs 16 residues. Germline V lookup: CDR1 SGHAT, CDR2 FQDESV (reference sequence). V was clipped by 1 base and J by 0 bases, with 10 bases between them. CDR3 protein: CASSLVVTASGNTIYF. Here the CDR3 DNA reads TGTGCCAGCAGCTTAGTGGTGACAGCCTCTGGAAACACCATATATTTT.

This clonotype was observed at least ten times. In DNA form, the CDR3 reads TGTGCCAGCAGTGACAGGGCGGCTACGCAGTATTTT. Translating gives CASSDRAATQYF. The chain joins TRBV2 to TRBJ2-3; a weak D match, TRBD1 (5 bases). V was cut by 3 bases and J by 8 bases, with 9 bases left in between. Germline lookup yields CDR1 SNHLY and CDR2 FYNNEI. The CDR3 is made up of 12 amino acids. Using reference TRBV2 and TRBJ2-3 for the parts outside the CDR3, the full variable domain is EPEVTQTPSHQVTQMGQEVILRCVPISNHLYFYWYRQILGQKVEFLVSFYNNEISEKSEIFDDQFSVERPDGSNFTLKIRSTKLEDSAMYFCASSDRAATQYFGPGTRLTVL.

This clonotype has a handful of counts. This sequence may be a read error, since a much larger clone differs from it by one base. This chain uses TRBV11-1 with TRBJ2-1; D may be TRBD1 (7 bases). Trimming removed 5 bases from V and 6 bases from J, with 14 bases in between. The CDR3 is 14 residues long. Per the germline V gene, CDR1 is SGHAT and CDR2 is FQDESV (reference sequence). CDR3 region: CASSPSAGGNEQFF. In DNA, the CDR3 is TGTGCCAGCAGCCCTAGCGCAGGGGGCAATGAGCAGTTCTTC. The full variable domain, rest sourced from reference TRBV11-1 and TRBJ2-1, is EAEVAQSPRYKITEKSQAVAFWCDPISGHATLYWYRQILGQGPELLVQFQDESVVDDSQLPKDRFSAERLKGVDSTLKIQPAELGDSAMYLCASSPSAGGNEQFFGPGTRLTVL.

This clonotype was seen many times. This chain joins TRBV2 and TRBJ2-3; unclear D gene. Germline V gives CDR1 SNHLY, CDR2 FYNNEI. The CDR3 has 13 residues. Trimming removed 6 bases from V and 4 bases from J, with 11 bases in between. The CDR3 DNA follows: TGTGCCAGCAGCGCGCTCTATGCAGATACGCAGTATTTT. As protein: CASSALYADTQYF.